The T cell receptor beta chain under discussion was sequenced for a study of blood T cell repertoires in COVID-19. As for the study in general: COVID-19 samples collected from the United States, Italy and Spain covered acute and convalescent phases.

Sequencing used immunoSEQ multiplex PCR; TCRdb keeps in-frame clones, though not all of them. The sample records around 330,000 clones, roughly 86% being singletons. The CDR3 is made up of 15 amino acids. CDR1 and CDR2 (germline): MNHEY, SMNVEV (reference sequence). V was cut by 6 bases and J by 0 bases, with 11 bases left in between. Donors were grouped by their self-reported clinical history. This chain connects TRBV27 to TRBJ1-4; no clear D. This clonotype was sampled from a woman aged 18-29 years who had recovered from COVID-19. Material for sequencing was PBMCs or T cells enriched from blood (not recorded which). The CDR3 reads CASSLISATNEKLFF. The CDR3 nucleotides read TGTGCCAGCAGCCTCATCAGTGCAACTAATGAAAAACTGTTTTTT.